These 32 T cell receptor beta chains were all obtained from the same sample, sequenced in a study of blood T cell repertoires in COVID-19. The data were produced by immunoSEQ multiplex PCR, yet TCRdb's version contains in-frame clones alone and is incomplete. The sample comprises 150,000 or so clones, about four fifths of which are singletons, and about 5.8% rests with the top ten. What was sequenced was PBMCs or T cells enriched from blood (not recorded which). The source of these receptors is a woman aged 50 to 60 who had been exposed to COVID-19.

The CDR3 loop reads CASSQGTSASTDTQYF. DNA for the CDR3: TGCGCCAGCAGCCAAGGGACTAGCGCGAGCACAGATACGCAGTATTTT. J is TRBJ2-3 and V is TRBV4-1, with TRBD2 identical over 9 bases. Per the germline V gene, CDR1 is MGHRA and CDR2 is YSYEKL. The V gene end was trimmed by 1 base and the J gene end by 0 bases; junction bases not matched to a gene: 2. The length of the CDR3 is 16 residues.

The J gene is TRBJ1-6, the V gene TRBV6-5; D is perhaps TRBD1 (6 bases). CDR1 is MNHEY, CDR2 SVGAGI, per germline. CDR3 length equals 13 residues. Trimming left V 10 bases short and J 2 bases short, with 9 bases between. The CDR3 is CAIQGTYNSPLHF. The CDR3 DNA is TGTGCCATACAGGGAACCTATAATTCACCCCTCCACTTT.

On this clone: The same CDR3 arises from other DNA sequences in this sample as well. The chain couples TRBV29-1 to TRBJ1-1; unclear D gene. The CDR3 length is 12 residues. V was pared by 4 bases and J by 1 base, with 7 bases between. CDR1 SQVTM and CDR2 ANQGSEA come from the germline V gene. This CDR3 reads CSVVRGNTEAFF. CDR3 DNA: TGCAGCGTTGTAAGAGGGAACACTGAAGCTTTCTTT.

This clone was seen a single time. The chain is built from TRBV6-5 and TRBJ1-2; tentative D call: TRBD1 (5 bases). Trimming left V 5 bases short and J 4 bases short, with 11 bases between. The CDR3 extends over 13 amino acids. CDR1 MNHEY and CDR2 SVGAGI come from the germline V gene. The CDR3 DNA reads TGTGCCAGCAGTCCCCTGGGGGGCTATGGCTACACCTTC. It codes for CASSPLGGYGYTF.

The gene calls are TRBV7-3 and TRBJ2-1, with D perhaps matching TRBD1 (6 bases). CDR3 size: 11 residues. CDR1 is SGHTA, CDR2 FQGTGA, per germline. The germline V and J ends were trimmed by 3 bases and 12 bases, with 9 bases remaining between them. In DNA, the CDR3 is TGTGCCAGCAGCTTGGGGGCCCGGCAGTTCTTC. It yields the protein CASSLGARQFF.

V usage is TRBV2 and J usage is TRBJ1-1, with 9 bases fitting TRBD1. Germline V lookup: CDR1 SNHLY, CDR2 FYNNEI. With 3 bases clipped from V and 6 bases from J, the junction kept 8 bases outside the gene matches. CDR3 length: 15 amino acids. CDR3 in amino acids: CASSDRGTGSSEAFF. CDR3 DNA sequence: TGTGCCAGCAGTGATAGAGGGACAGGGTCTTCTGAAGCTTTCTTT.

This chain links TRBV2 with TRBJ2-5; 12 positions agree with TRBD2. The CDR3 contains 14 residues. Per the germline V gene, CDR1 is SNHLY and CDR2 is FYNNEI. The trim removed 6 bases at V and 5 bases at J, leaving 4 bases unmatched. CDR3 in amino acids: CASRTSGRGETQYF. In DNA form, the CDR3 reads TGTGCCAGCAGGACTAGCGGGAGAGGGGAGACCCAGTACTTC.

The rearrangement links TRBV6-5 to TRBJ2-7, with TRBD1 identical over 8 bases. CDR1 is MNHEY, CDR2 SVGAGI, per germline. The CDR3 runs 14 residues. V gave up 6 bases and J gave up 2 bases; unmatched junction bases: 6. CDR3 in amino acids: CASRNRGVAYEQYF. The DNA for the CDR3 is TGTGCCAGCAGGAACAGGGGGGTGGCCTACGAGCAGTACTTC.

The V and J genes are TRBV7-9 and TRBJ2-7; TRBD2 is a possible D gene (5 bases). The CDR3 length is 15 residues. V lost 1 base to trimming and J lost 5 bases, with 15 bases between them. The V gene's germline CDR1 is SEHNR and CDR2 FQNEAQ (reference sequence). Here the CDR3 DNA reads TGTGCCAGCAGCTTAGAACTAGACCCGAGGGACGAGCAGTACTTC. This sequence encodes CASSLELDPRDEQYF.

CDR3 protein: CASSPGGLAGGGNEQFF. CDR3 nucleotides: TGTGCCAGCAGCCCGGGGGGACTAGCGGGAGGGGGCAATGAGCAGTTCTTC. This chain links TRBV5-4 with TRBJ2-1; 16 bases match TRBD2. Losses at the gene ends were 4 bases for V and 6 bases for J; bases not matched to a gene: 7. This CDR3 spans 17 amino acids. Looked up from germline, CDR1 is SGHNT and CDR2 is YYREEE (reference sequence).

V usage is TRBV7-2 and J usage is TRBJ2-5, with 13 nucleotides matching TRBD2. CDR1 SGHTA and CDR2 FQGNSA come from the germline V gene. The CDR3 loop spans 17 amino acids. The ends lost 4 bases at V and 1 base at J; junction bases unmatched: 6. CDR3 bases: TGTGCCAGCAGCTCTGGACTAGCGGGAGTCAGCCAAGAGACCCAGTACTTC. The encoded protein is CASSSGLAGVSQETQYF.

The CDR3 spells CATSRVRQNNQPQHF. The CDR3 DNA follows: TGTGCCACCAGCAGAGTGAGGCAGAACAATCAGCCCCAGCATTTT. The J gene is TRBJ1-5, the V gene TRBV15; D ambiguous. Trimming took off 1 base at V and 3 bases at J, with 10 bases between the two ends. CDR1 is LNHNV, CDR2 YYDKDF, per germline (reference sequence). The CDR3 covers 15 residues. Drawing the rest from reference TRBV15 and TRBJ1-5, the complete variable domain is DAMVIQNPRYQVTQFGKPVTLSCSQTLNHNVMYWYQQKSSQAPKLLFHYYDKDFNNEADTPDNFQSRRPNTSFCFLDIRSPGLGDTAMYLCATSRVRQNNQPQHFGDGTRLSIL.

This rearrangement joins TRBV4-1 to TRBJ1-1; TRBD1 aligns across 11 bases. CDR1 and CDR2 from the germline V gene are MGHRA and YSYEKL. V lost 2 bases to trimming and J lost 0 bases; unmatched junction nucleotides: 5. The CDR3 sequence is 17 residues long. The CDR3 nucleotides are TGCGCCAGCAGCCAAACAAGGACAGGGGGCATGAACACTGAAGCTTTCTTT. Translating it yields CASSQTRTGGMNTEAFF.

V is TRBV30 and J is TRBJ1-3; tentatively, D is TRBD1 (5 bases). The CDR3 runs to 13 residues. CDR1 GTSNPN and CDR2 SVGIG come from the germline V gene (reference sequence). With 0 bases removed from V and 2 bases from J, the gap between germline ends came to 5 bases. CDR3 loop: CAWSVQAGNTIYF. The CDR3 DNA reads TGTGCCTGGAGTGTACAGGCTGGAAACACCATATATTTT.

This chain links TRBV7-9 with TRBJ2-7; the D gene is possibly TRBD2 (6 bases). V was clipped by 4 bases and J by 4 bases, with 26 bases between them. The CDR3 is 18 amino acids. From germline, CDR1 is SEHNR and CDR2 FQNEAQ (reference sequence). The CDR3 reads CASSSIFRDRGNPYEQYF. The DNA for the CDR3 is TGTGCCAGCAGCTCAATCTTCCGGGACCGGGGGAATCCTTACGAGCAGTACTTC.

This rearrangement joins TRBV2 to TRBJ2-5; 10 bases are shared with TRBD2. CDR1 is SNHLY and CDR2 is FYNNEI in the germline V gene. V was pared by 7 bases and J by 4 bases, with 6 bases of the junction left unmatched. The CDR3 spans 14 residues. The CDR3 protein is CASNERGGPETQYF. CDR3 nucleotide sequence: TGTGCCAGCAACGAGCGGGGGGGTCCAGAGACCCAGTACTTC.

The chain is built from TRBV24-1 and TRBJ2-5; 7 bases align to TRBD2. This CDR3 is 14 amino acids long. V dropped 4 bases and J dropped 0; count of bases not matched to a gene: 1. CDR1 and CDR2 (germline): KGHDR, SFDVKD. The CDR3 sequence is CATSEGGYQETQYF. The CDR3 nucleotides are TGTGCCACCAGTGAGGGAGGGTACCAAGAGACCCAGTACTTC.

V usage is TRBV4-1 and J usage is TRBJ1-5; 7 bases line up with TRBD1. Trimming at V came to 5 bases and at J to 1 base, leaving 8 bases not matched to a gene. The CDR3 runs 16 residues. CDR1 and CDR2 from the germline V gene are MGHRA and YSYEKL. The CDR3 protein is CASSSRQGGSNQPQHF. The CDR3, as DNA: TGCGCCAGCAGCTCCCGACAGGGTGGCAGCAATCAGCCCCAGCATTTT.

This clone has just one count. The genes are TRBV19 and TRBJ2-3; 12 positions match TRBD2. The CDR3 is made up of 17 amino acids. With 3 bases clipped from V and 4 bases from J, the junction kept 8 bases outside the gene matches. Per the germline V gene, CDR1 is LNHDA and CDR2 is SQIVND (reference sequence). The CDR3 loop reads CASSISLAGGPPDTQYF. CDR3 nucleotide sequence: TGTGCCAGTAGTATTTCTCTAGCGGGGGGGCCCCCAGATACGCAGTATTTT.

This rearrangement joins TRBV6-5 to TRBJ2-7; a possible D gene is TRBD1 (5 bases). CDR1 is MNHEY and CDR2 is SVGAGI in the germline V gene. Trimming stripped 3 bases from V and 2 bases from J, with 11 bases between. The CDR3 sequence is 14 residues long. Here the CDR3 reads CASSYAQGTYEQYF. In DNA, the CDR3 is TGTGCCAGCAGTTATGCCCAGGGAACCTACGAGCAGTACTTC.

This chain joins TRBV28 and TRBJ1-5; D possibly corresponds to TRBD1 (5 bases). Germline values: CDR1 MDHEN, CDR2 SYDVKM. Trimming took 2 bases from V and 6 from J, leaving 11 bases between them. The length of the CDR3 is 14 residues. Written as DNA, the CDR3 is TGTGCCAGCAGTTTAAGGGGAGGAGGTCAGCCCCAGCATTTT. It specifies CASSLRGGGQPQHF.

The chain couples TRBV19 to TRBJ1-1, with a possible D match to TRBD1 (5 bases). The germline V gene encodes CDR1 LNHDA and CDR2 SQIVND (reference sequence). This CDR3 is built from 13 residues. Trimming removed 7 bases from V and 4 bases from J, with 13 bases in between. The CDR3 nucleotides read TGTGCCAGTATGGGGCGGAGGGGCACTGAAGCTTTCTTT. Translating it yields CASMGRRGTEAFF. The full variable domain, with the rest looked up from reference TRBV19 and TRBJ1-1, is DGGITQSPKYLFRKEGQNVTLSCEQNLNHDAMYWYRQDPGQGLRLIYYSQIVNDFQKGDIAEGYSVSREKKESFPLTVTSAQKNPTAFYLCASMGRRGTEAFFGQGTRLTVV.

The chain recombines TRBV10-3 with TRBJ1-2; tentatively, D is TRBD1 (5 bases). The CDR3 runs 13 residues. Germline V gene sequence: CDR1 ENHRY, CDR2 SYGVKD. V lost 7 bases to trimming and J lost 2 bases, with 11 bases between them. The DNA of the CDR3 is TGTGCCATCACGCAGGGCGGAAACTATGGCTACACCTTC. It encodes CAITQGGNYGYTF.

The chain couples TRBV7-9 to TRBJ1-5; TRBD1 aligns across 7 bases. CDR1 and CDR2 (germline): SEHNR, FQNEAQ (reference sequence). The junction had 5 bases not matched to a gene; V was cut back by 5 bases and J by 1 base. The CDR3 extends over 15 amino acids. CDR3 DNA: TGTGCCAGCAGCGAGGGGGCTTCGAGCAATCAGCCCCAGCATTTT. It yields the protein CASSEGASSNQPQHF.

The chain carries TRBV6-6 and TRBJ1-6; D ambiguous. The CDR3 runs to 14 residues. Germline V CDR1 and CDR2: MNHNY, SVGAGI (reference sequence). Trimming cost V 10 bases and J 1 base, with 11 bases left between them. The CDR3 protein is CAIRSRSYNSPLHF. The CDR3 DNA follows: TGTGCCATCCGGTCGAGGTCCTATAATTCACCCCTCCACTTT.

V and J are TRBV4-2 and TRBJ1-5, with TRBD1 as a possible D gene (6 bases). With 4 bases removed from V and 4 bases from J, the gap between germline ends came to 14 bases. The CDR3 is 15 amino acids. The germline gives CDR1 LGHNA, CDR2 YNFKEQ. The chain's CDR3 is CASSPQGFANQPQHF. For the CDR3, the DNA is TGTGCCAGCAGCCCACAGGGATTTGCGAATCAGCCCCAGCATTTT.

The CDR3 DNA is TGTGCCAGCAGCCGAAACAGGGGAGGTCAGCCCCAGCATTTT. Residues: CASSRNRGGQPQHF. The chain joins TRBV6-5 to TRBJ1-5; 7 bases agree with TRBD1. V gave up 6 bases and J gave up 6 bases; unmatched junction bases: 8. The germline CDR1 and CDR2 sequences are MNHEY and SVGAGI. This CDR3 contains 14 residues.

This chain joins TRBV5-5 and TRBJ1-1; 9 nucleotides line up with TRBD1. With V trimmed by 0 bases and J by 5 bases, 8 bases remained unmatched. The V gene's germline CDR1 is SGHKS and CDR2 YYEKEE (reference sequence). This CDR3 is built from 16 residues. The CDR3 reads CASSLALTGGGTEAFF. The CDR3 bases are TGTGCCAGCAGCTTGGCCCTGACAGGGGGTGGTACTGAAGCTTTCTTT.

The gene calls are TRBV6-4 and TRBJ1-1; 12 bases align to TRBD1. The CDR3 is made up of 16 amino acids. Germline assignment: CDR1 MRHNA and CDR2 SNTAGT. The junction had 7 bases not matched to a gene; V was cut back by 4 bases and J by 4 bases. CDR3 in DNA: TGTGCCAGCAGTGTGGCCCCGGGACAGGGGGCCACTGAAGCTTTCTTT. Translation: CASSVAPGQGATEAFF.

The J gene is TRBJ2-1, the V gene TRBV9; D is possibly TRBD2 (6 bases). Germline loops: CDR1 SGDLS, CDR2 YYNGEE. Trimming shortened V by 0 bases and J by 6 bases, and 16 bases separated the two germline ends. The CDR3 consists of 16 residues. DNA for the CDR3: TGTGCCAGCAGCGTAGGGGGCGGGGTGGAGGGCAATGAGCAGTTCTTC. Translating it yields CASSVGGGVEGNEQFF.

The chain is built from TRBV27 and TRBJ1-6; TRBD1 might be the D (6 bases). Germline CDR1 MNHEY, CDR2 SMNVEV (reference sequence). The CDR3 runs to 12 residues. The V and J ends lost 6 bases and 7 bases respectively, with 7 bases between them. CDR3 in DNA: TGTGCCAGCAGCACAGGGAATTCACCCCTCCACTTT. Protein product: CASSTGNSPLHF.

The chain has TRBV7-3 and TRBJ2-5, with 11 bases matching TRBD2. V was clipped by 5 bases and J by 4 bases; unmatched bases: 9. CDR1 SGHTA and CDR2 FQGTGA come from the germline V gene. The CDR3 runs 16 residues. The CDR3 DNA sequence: TGTGCCAGCAGCCTGAATAGCGGGGGGGCTCCAGAGACCCAGTACTTC. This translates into CASSLNSGGAPETQYF.